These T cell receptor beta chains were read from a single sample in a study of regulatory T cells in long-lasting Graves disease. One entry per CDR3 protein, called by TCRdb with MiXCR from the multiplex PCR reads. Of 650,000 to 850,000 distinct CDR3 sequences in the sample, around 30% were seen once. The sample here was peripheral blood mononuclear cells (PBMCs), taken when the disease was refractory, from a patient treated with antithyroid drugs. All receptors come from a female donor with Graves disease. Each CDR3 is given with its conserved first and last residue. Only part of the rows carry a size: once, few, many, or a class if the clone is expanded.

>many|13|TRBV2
CASRTGGWETQYF
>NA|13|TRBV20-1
CSAAKGQDYGYTF
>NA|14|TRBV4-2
CASSQGASLVEQYF
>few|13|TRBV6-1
CASSGTGVWEQYF
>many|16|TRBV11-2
CASSLRGQGSSTEAFF
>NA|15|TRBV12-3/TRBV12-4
CASSPSYGGGQPQHF
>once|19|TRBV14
CASSQDRSGLQGGANVLTF
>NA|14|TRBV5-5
CASSLDEVQETQYF
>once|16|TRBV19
CASSTPRMELNTEAFF
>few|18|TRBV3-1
CASSQRTSGRYKGNEQFF
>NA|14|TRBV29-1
CRFQEGGNSYEQYF
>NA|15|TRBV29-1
CSVEDRDTPNYGYTF
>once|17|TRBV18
CASSRPLDRPSSYEQYF
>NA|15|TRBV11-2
CASNLGTGGAGEAFF
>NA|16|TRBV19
CASSRRSGQINYGYTF
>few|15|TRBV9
CASSALAGLPGEQYF
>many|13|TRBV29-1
CSVDQGGNYGYTF
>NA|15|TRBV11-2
CASSLDGAGNEKLFF
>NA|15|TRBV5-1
CASSLEPASDYGYTF
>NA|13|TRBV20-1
CSARLAASYEQYF
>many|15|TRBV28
CASSLGGGVRYGYTF
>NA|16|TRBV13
CASSLGKGQGGYGYTF
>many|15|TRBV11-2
CASSQLAGGLYEQYF
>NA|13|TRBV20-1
CSVPQGVGETQYF
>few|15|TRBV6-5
CASSYSPGQAYGYTF
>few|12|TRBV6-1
CASSETYSPLHF
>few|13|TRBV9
CASSVVDSGTQYF
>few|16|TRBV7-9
CASSSGTHKGGTEAFF
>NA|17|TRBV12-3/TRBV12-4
CASSLDVGQGAAQPQHF
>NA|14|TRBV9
CASSETSTPYEQYF
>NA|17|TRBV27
CASSLSAGSYNTGELFF
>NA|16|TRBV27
CASSSPGGNSRAGYTF
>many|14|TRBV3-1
CASSPTGPNYGYTF
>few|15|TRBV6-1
CASRGDRGFVGELFF
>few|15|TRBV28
CASSLYPDRGNTIYF
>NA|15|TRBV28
CASSFSGNSNQPQHF
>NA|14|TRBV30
CAWSVLAGQSGYTF
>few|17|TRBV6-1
CASSPPDRSSGANVLTF
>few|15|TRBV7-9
CASSRRTGENYGYTF
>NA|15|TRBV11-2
CASSLLVGSSYEQYF
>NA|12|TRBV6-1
CAGGRDQETQYF
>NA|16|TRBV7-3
CASSLTGTGRNYGYTF
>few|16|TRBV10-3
CAISDTTSGRYNEQYF
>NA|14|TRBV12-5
CASAPPGQYSPLHF
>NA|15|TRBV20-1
CSARGILIAYNEQFF
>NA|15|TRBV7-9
CASSHQGSRRYGYTF
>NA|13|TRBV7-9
CASRRGTDQPQHF
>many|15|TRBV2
CASSEGGTSSYEQYF
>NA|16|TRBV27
CASRQNTAATNEKLFF
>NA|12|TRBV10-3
CAIREDMPEAFF
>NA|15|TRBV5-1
CASSLPGQLSTEAFF
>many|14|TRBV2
CASSEVGGQAGYTF
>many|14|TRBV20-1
CSADLAGSSYEQYF
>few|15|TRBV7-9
CASSPPVAGNTEAFF
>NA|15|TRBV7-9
CASSLFAGENSPLHF
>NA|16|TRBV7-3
CASTPSSGRDQETQYF
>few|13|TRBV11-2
CASSLDSRVGYTF
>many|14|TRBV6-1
CASSAGSYTGELFF